Reported below is one T cell receptor (beta chain). This specimen belongs to a study of blood T cells in healthy people across ages. Per sample, extraction of total RNA gave at least 6 micrograms in every case. The germline CDR1 and CDR2 sequences are MNHEY and SMNVEV (reference sequence). The CDR3 loop spans 17 amino acids. Trimming shortened V by 7 bases and J by 2 bases, and 22 bases separated the two germline ends. Alongside a J-beta primer mix, a sample-barcoded 5' primer served in a second PCR lasting about 7 to 11 cycles. MiXCR, applied by TCRdb to the 5' RACE reads, yields one record per CDR3 protein. Here the sample spans around 1,000,000 distinct CDR3 sequences, 25% being singletons. These data were likewise used in another study, on T cells of mothers and their children. That work adds: Using approximately 1.5 ug per 15 ul, all extracted RNA underwent cDNA synthesis.

This receptor was taken from a girl aged 2-15 years in good health. The chain links TRBV27 to TRBJ2-3; D is possibly TRBD2 (6 bases). Material for sequencing was blood. CDR3 sequence reads: CASKSIWRGPPTDTQYF. In DNA form, the CDR3 reads TGTGCCAGCAAGTCCATTTGGCGGGGACCCCCCACAGATACGCAGTATTTT.